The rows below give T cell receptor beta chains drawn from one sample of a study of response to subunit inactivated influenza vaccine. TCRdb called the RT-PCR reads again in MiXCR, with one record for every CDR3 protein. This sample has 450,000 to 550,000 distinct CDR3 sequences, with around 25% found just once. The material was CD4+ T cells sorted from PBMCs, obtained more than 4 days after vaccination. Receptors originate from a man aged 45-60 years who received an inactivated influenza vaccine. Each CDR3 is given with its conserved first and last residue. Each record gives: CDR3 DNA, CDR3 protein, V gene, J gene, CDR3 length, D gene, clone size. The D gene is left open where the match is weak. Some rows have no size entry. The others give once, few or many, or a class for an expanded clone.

CDR3 DNA: TGTGCCAGCAGCAAAGGCAGGGGGGCGTCCTACGAGCAGTACTTC; CDR3 protein: CASSKGRGASYEQYF; V gene: TRBV21-1; J gene: TRBJ2-7; CDR3 length: 15; D gene: -; clone size: once
CDR3 DNA: TGTGCCAGCAGTTACTATAGGGGCCTCTCTGGAAACACCATATATTTT; CDR3 protein: CASSYYRGLSGNTIYF; V gene: TRBV6-5; J gene: TRBJ1-3; CDR3 length: 16; D gene: -; clone size: -
CDR3 DNA: TGTGCCAGCAGCGTGAGCGGGGGCGAGACCTACGAGCAGTACTTC; CDR3 protein: CASSVSGGETYEQYF; V gene: TRBV9; J gene: TRBJ2-7; CDR3 length: 15; D gene: TRBD2; clone size: few
CDR3 DNA: TGTGCCAGCAGCCAAATGGTCGGGACTAGCACAGATACGCAGTATTTT; CDR3 protein: CASSQMVGTSTDTQYF; V gene: TRBV7-2; J gene: TRBJ2-3; CDR3 length: 16; D gene: -; clone size: -
CDR3 DNA: TGCAGTCCCATCTCACTAGCGGGGGGCCTCACGACCTACAATGAGCAGTTCTTC; CDR3 protein: CSPISLAGGLTTYNEQFF; V gene: TRBV20-1; J gene: TRBJ2-1; CDR3 length: 18; D gene: TRBD2; clone size: many
CDR3 DNA: TGTGCCAGCAGTTACCCAGGGGAGGGTCAGCCCCAGCATTTT; CDR3 protein: CASSYPGEGQPQHF; V gene: TRBV6-5; J gene: TRBJ1-5; CDR3 length: 14; D gene: -; clone size: -
CDR3 DNA: TGCAGTGCCAGCCGGGTCACCGGGACTAGGCAAAACAATGAGCAGTTCTTC; CDR3 protein: CSASRVTGTRQNNEQFF; V gene: TRBV20-1; J gene: TRBJ2-1; CDR3 length: 17; D gene: TRBD2; clone size: -
CDR3 DNA: TGCGCCAGCAGGAACGAGGGGGGCTCCTACGAGCAGTACTTC; CDR3 protein: CASRNEGGSYEQYF; V gene: TRBV5-1; J gene: TRBJ2-7; CDR3 length: 14; D gene: -; clone size: -
CDR3 DNA: TGCAGCGCTGCTAGGCTAGGGGCCTCCAATGAGCAGTTCTTC; CDR3 protein: CSAARLGASNEQFF; V gene: TRBV29-1; J gene: TRBJ2-1; CDR3 length: 14; D gene: -; clone size: few
CDR3 DNA: TGTGCCAGCAGCTTAGGGGCAGGCTTACACAATGAGCAGTTCTTC; CDR3 protein: CASSLGAGLHNEQFF; V gene: TRBV7-2; J gene: TRBJ2-1; CDR3 length: 15; D gene: -; clone size: -
CDR3 DNA: TGTGCCACCAGCAGAGATACACGGTACTACGAGCAGTACTTC; CDR3 protein: CATSRDTRYYEQYF; V gene: TRBV15; J gene: TRBJ2-7; CDR3 length: 14; D gene: -; clone size: once
CDR3 DNA: TGTGCCAGCAGGCGACTAGCGGGGGGGAGTCTAGATGAGCAGTTCTTC; CDR3 protein: CASRRLAGGSLDEQFF; V gene: TRBV12-3/TRBV12-4; J gene: TRBJ2-1; CDR3 length: 16; D gene: TRBD2; clone size: many
CDR3 DNA: TGTGCCAGCAGCGTAGGGGTCGGGGGACTAGCCTCAAACCAGTACTTC; CDR3 protein: CASSVGVGGLASNQYF; V gene: TRBV9; J gene: TRBJ2-7; CDR3 length: 16; D gene: TRBD2; clone size: -
CDR3 DNA: TGTGCCAGCTCCTTTGAAGTGACTCGCTATGGCTACACCTTC; CDR3 protein: CASSFEVTRYGYTF; V gene: TRBV6-1; J gene: TRBJ1-2; CDR3 length: 14; D gene: -; clone size: -
CDR3 DNA: TGTGCCAGCAGTAACCGGGTCAGACTCCTTGGGGAGACCCAGTACTTC; CDR3 protein: CASSNRVRLLGETQYF; V gene: TRBV12-3/TRBV12-4; J gene: TRBJ2-5; CDR3 length: 16; D gene: -; clone size: -
CDR3 DNA: TGTGCCAGCAGTCTCCACTCAGCGGCCGGCCACGAGCAGTTCTTC; CDR3 protein: CASSLHSAAGHEQFF; V gene: TRBV25-1; J gene: TRBJ2-1; CDR3 length: 15; D gene: -; clone size: -
CDR3 DNA: TGTGCCAGCAGCAGATGGACAGGGTCCTACGAGCAGTACTTC; CDR3 protein: CASSRWTGSYEQYF; V gene: TRBV7-2; J gene: TRBJ2-7; CDR3 length: 14; D gene: TRBD1; clone size: few
CDR3 DNA: TGTGCCAGCAGTGACCGGCAGACCCAGTACTTC; CDR3 protein: CASSDRQTQYF; V gene: TRBV6-1; J gene: TRBJ2-5; CDR3 length: 11; D gene: -; clone size: few
CDR3 DNA: TGCAGCGTTATCACTGACGGGAAAACCTACGAGCAGTACTTC; CDR3 protein: CSVITDGKTYEQYF; V gene: TRBV29-1; J gene: TRBJ2-7; CDR3 length: 14; D gene: -; clone size: many
CDR3 DNA: TGTGCCAGCAGGGGGACTAGCGGGAGCCCAGATACGCAGTATTTT; CDR3 protein: CASRGTSGSPDTQYF; V gene: TRBV2; J gene: TRBJ2-3; CDR3 length: 15; D gene: TRBD2; clone size: few
CDR3 DNA: TGCAGCGTTGAAGATAGGAACTATGGCTACACCTTC; CDR3 protein: CSVEDRNYGYTF; V gene: TRBV29-1; J gene: TRBJ1-2; CDR3 length: 12; D gene: -; clone size: many
CDR3 DNA: TGTGCCATCAGTGAAGGTAGCTGGGAGACCCAGTACTTC; CDR3 protein: CAISEGSWETQYF; V gene: TRBV10-3; J gene: TRBJ2-5; CDR3 length: 13; D gene: -; clone size: -
CDR3 DNA: TGTGCCAGCAGTTTAGTGGGGGGACAGGGATGGTCTGAAGCTTTCTTT; CDR3 protein: CASSLVGGQGWSEAFF; V gene: TRBV12-3/TRBV12-4; J gene: TRBJ1-1; CDR3 length: 16; D gene: TRBD1; clone size: few